A single sample gave rise to the 21 T cell receptor beta chains below, sequenced in a study of shared T cell receptors in the human thymus. Clones were read by immunoSEQ multiplex PCR, and TCRdb kept only the in-frame ones, dropping some. The profile shows around 730,000 clones, 70% to 90% of them singletons. The same data also went into a second study, on human thymus T cells.

Material: thymocytes. The receptors stem from a girl under three years old with a congenital heart defect.

This rearrangement joins TRBV10-3 to TRBJ1-4, with D perhaps TRBD1 (6 bases). The CDR3 is made up of 17 amino acids. V lost 2 bases and J lost 8, with 21 bases in between. The germline V gene encodes CDR1 ENHRY and CDR2 SYGVKD. The CDR3 loop reads CAISEAYTGGGEEKLFF. The DNA for the CDR3 is TGTGCCATCAGTGAGGCATACACCGGAGGGGGGGAAGAAAAACTGTTTTTT.

The V call is TRBV9, the J call TRBJ1-3; tentatively, D is TRBD1 (6 bases). CDR3 length: 14 amino acids. The germline V gene encodes CDR1 SGDLS and CDR2 YYNGEE. V was cut by 4 bases and J by 0 bases, with 8 bases left in between. The CDR3 DNA is TGTGCCAGCAGCCGACAGGTCTCTGGAAACACCATATATTTT. Encoded protein: CASSRQVSGNTIYF.

The CDR3 DNA follows: TGTGCCAGCAGGGGACAGGAGTATGGCTACACCTTC. It translates to CASRGQEYGYTF. The V gene is TRBV6-1, the J gene TRBJ1-2; 8 positions match TRBD1. After removal of 6 bases from V and 5 bases from J, the junction contained 2 bases not matched to a gene. This CDR3 has 12 amino acids. Looked up from germline, CDR1 is MNHNS and CDR2 is SASEGT.

The chain couples TRBV10-3 to TRBJ2-2, with TRBD2 matching over 8 bases. The CDR3 contains 16 residues. The germline gives CDR1 ENHRY, CDR2 SYGVKD. After removal of 6 bases from V and 1 base from J, the junction contained 7 bases not matched to a gene. The CDR3 loop is CAIRGKRGQNTGELFF. The DNA for the CDR3 is TGTGCCATCAGGGGCAAGCGGGGGCAGAACACCGGGGAGCTGTTTTTT.

The chain recombines TRBV30 with TRBJ2-7, with 9 bases identical to TRBD1. V dropped 5 bases and J dropped 3; count of bases not matched to a gene: 11. The CDR3 is 15 amino acids. CDR1 and CDR2 from the germline V gene are GTSNPN and SVGIG (reference sequence). The CDR3 here is CAWGGRDRVLYEQYF. CDR3 nucleotides: TGTGCCTGGGGGGGTAGGGACAGGGTTCTCTACGAGCAGTACTTC.

The V and J genes are TRBV5-1 and TRBJ1-4, with D hard to call. V shed 7 bases and J shed 0 bases, with 13 bases lying between them. This CDR3 contains 15 residues. Germline V gives CDR1 SGHRS, CDR2 YFSETQ. CDR3 amino acids: CASRAGRPTNEKLFF. The CDR3 DNA reads as TGCGCCAGCCGTGCGGGCCGACCAACTAATGAAAAACTGTTTTTT.

This chain connects TRBV9 to TRBJ2-5; perhaps TRBD2 as D (6 bases). The germline V and J ends were trimmed by 0 bases and 1 base, with 13 bases remaining between them. Per the germline V gene, CDR1 is SGDLS and CDR2 is YYNGEE. This CDR3 spans 16 amino acids. The CDR3 DNA reads TGTGCCAGCAGCGTAGTGCCCGGGGGTCGCCAAGAGACCCAGTACTTC. Its translation is CASSVVPGGRQETQYF.

V gene TRBV5-1 combines with J gene TRBJ1-4; D is ambiguous. The germline V gene has CDR1 SGHRS and CDR2 YFSETQ. CDR3 length: 18 residues. Between the trimmed V and J ends, which lost 3 bases and 0 bases, there was a span of 18 bases. The CDR3 region is CASSSAPKQVATNEKLFF. DNA for the CDR3: TGCGCCAGCAGCTCGGCCCCCAAGCAGGTCGCAACTAATGAAAAACTGTTTTTT.

This chain's CDR3 is CASKTGSSDRYNEQFF. CDR3 coding DNA: TGCGCCAGCAAAACAGGGTCATCCGACCGCTACAATGAGCAGTTCTTC. The chain is built from TRBV10-2 and TRBJ2-1; D possibly corresponds to TRBD1 (6 bases). V lost 7 bases and J lost 3, with 19 bases in between. The CDR3 has 16 residues. The germline gives CDR1 WSHSY, CDR2 SAAADI.

This rearrangement joins TRBV28 to TRBJ1-1, with a tentative D call TRBD1 (5 bases). The V and J ends lost 3 bases and 0 bases respectively, with 14 bases between them. CDR3 length: 16 residues. From germline, CDR1 is MDHEN and CDR2 SYDVKM. For the CDR3, the DNA is TGTGCCAGCAGTTTTCCGCGGGGGTTAATGAACACTGAAGCTTTCTTT. It yields the protein CASSFPRGLMNTEAFF.

This rearrangement joins TRBV27 to TRBJ2-6; possible D gene TRBD1, 6 bases. Germline lookup yields CDR1 MNHEY and CDR2 SMNVEV (reference sequence). The CDR3 consists of 13 residues. V lost 7 bases and J lost 4, with 8 bases in between. The chain's CDR3 is CASKGGGANVLTF. The CDR3, as DNA: TGTGCCAGCAAAGGGGGAGGGGCCAACGTCCTGACTTTC.

This sequence joins TRBV9 and TRBJ1-5; tentative D call: TRBD1 (5 bases). V shed 1 base and J shed 6 bases, with 11 bases lying between them. Germline assignment: CDR1 SGDLS and CDR2 YYNGEE. CDR3 length: 14 residues. Written as DNA, the CDR3 is TGTGCCAGCAGCGTATCGGGGGAGGCTCAGCCCCAGCATTTT. Protein: CASSVSGEAQPQHF.

The rearrangement joins TRBV18 to TRBJ1-1; the match to TRBD1 covers 8 bases. The CDR3 runs 18 residues. V lost 0 bases, J lost 0 bases, and 9 bases stayed unmatched. The V gene's germline CDR1 is KGHSH and CDR2 LQKENI. As DNA, the CDR3 is TGTGCCAGCTCACCACCGAGGACAGGGCTACAATTGAACACTGAAGCTTTCTTT. It is translated as CASSPPRTGLQLNTEAFF.

The chain joins TRBV7-9 to TRBJ2-1, with D unclear. Germline CDR1 reads SEHNR; CDR2 reads FQNEAQ (reference sequence). Trimming pared 4 bases from V and 0 bases from J, leaving 4 bases between. This CDR3 region has 13 residues. CDR3 region: CASSSGSYNEQFF. The CDR3 bases are TGTGCCAGCAGCTCCGGCTCCTACAATGAGCAGTTCTTC.

This clone was recorded once. V and J are TRBV7-8 and TRBJ1-1; perhaps TRBD1 as D (6 bases). V was pared by 0 bases and J by 2 bases, with 13 bases between. CDR1 is SGHVS, CDR2 FQNEAQ, per germline. This CDR3 has 16 residues. CDR3 region: CASSLALQGENTEAFF. The CDR3, as DNA: TGTGCCAGCAGCTTAGCGCTACAGGGAGAAAACACTGAAGCTTTCTTT. The full variable domain, rest sourced from reference TRBV7-8 and TRBJ1-1, is GAGVSQSPRYKVAKRGQDVALRCDPISGHVSLFWYQQALGQGPEFLTYFQNEAQLDKSGLPSDRFFAERPEGSVSTLKIQRTQQEDSAVYLCASSLALQGENTEAFFGQGTRLTVV.

This chain joins TRBV5-3 and TRBJ2-5; no clear D. TRBV5-3 is marked as an open reading frame, function uncertain. The CDR3 is 12 amino acids. Between the trimmed V and J ends, which lost 4 bases and 1 base, there was a span of 5 bases. CDR3 sequence: CARSHTQETQYF. The CDR3 DNA reads as TGTGCCAGAAGCCACACCCAAGAGACCCAGTACTTC.

The chain has TRBV4-3 and TRBJ2-5; D might be TRBD2 (6 bases). Germline V CDR1 and CDR2: LGHNA, YSLEER. Trimming shortened V by 0 bases and J by 5 bases, and 16 bases separated the two germline ends. The CDR3 is 16 amino acids. In DNA form, the CDR3 reads TGCGCCAGCAGCCAAGATGTAGGTGGGGGGAGGGAGACCCAGTACTTC. Residues: CASSQDVGGGRETQYF.

The gene calls are TRBV18 and TRBJ2-2, with 8 bases aligning to TRBD1. The J segment lost 6 bases and the V segment lost 1 base, leaving 13 bases of the junction unmatched. Looked up from germline, CDR1 is KGHSH and CDR2 is LQKENI. The CDR3 has 18 amino acids. This CDR3 is CASSPLRTGFRTPGELFF. The CDR3 DNA is TGTGCCAGCTCACCACTACGGACAGGGTTTAGAACGCCCGGGGAGCTGTTTTTT.

This chain uses TRBV6-5 with TRBJ1-5; TRBD1 might be the D (6 bases). CDR1 MNHEY and CDR2 SVGAGI come from the germline V gene. The CDR3 sequence is 14 residues long. The germline V and J ends were trimmed by 5 bases and 6 bases, with 14 bases remaining between them. In DNA, the CDR3 is TGTGCCAGCAGTATCTGCGACAGGACTCAGCCCCAGCATTTT. Protein sequence: CASSICDRTQPQHF.

In this sample, this clone turned up a few times. The chain carries TRBV19 and TRBJ1-5; TRBD1 agrees at 7 bases. CDR1 and CDR2 from the germline V gene are LNHDA and SQIVND (reference sequence). V lost 6 bases to trimming and J lost 2 bases; unmatched junction nucleotides: 16. The length of the CDR3 is 18 residues. This chain's CDR3 is CASRTYADRLKGNQPQHF. The DNA for the CDR3 is TGTGCCAGTAGAACTTACGCGGACAGGCTGAAGGGCAATCAGCCCCAGCATTTT.

The chain carries TRBV19 and TRBJ1-2, with D possibly TRBD1 on 5 matching bases. Trimming took 6 bases from V and 8 from J, leaving 16 bases between them. Per the germline V gene, CDR1 is LNHDA and CDR2 is SQIVND (reference sequence). This CDR3 is 13 amino acids long. The CDR3 sequence: CASSPKGIVGYTF. CDR3 nucleotides: TGTGCCAGTAGCCCTAAGGGGATCGTAGGCTACACCTTC.